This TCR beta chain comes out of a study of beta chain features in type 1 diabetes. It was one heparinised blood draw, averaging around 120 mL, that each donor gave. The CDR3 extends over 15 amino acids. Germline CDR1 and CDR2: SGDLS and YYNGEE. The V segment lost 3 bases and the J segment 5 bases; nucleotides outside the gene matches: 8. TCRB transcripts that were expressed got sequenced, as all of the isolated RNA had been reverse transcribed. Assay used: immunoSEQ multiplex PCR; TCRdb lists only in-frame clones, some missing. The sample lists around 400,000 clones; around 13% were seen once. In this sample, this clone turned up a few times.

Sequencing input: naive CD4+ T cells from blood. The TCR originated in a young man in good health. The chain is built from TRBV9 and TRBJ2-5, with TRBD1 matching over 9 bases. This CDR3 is CASSATGGLSETQYF. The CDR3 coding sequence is TGTGCCAGCAGCGCTACAGGGGGCCTCTCGGAGACCCAGTACTTC.